This T cell receptor (beta chain) was recovered during a study of response to subunit inactivated influenza vaccine. Each CDR3 protein gets one entry after TCRdb re-called the RT-PCR reads with MiXCR. The sample has under 750,000 distinct CDR3 sequences, 12% seen once. With 5 bases clipped from V and 4 bases from J, the junction kept 8 bases outside the gene matches. Germline CDR1 MDHEN, CDR2 SYDVKM. This CDR3 has 16 residues. Study outcomes and limitations: New T cells are recruited in small numbers by each seasonal influenza vaccination, according to the authors' suggestion.

This clonotype was detected many times. The antigen is unknown. This chain joins TRBV28 and TRBJ2-1, with TRBD2 matching 10 bases. This sample comprised PBMCs from blood, obtained on the day of vaccination. The origin of this receptor is a man aged 45-65 years who received an inactivated influenza vaccine. CDR3 sequence reads: CASSKLAGIKYNEQFF. Here the CDR3 DNA reads TGTGCCAGCAGTAAACTAGCGGGGATAAAATACAATGAGCAGTTCTTC. Based on the CDR3 plus reference TRBV28 and TRBJ2-1, the full variable domain is DVKVTQSSRYLVKRTGEKVFLECVQDMDHENMFWYRQDPGLGLRLIYFSYDVKMKEKGDIPEGYSVSREKKERFSLILESASTNQTSMYLCASSKLAGIKYNEQFFGPGTRLTVL.